The 23 T cell receptor beta chains in this list originate from one sample, sequenced in a study of technical replicates of blood from a handful of donors. TCRdb keeps only in-frame clones here, not all; method: immunoSEQ multiplex PCR. The repertoire holds about 74,000 clones, with approximately 95% as singletons. The sample consisted of T cells isolated from PBMCs. Source of these receptors: a human donor in good health.

The chain carries TRBV25-1 and TRBJ2-7, with 9 bases identical to TRBD1. The CDR3 contains 13 residues. The trim removed 5 bases at V and 7 bases at J, leaving 6 bases unmatched. The germline gives CDR1 MGHDK, CDR2 SYGVNS. The CDR3 is CASSPGQGKEQYF. CDR3 DNA: TGTGCCAGCAGTCCGGGACAGGGCAAAGAGCAGTACTTC.

The chain recombines TRBV27 with TRBJ1-2; D is ambiguous. The CDR3 is 13 residues long. V was trimmed by 3 bases and J by 8 bases, leaving 13 bases between them. Germline CDR1 MNHEY, CDR2 SMNVEV (reference sequence). The CDR3 region has the DNA TGTGCCAGCAGTTTGGGGAGCACTATGGGCTACACCTTC. Translated: CASSLGSTMGYTF.

V gene TRBV5-1 combines with J gene TRBJ1-4, with a tentative D call TRBD1 (5 bases). This CDR3 contains 14 residues. The germline V gene has CDR1 SGHRS and CDR2 YFSETQ. V was trimmed by 6 bases and J by 0 bases, leaving 9 bases between them. In DNA form, the CDR3 reads TGCGCCAGCAAAGAGACAGCAACTAATGAAAAACTGTTTTTT. Encoded protein: CASKETATNEKLFF.

The CDR3 reads CSVEVDGRANNEQFF. CDR3 DNA: TGCAGCGTTGAAGTGGACGGGAGGGCGAACAATGAGCAGTTCTTC. The rearrangement joins TRBV29-1 to TRBJ2-1; 8 bases align to TRBD2. The trim removed 1 base at V and 5 bases at J, leaving 7 bases unmatched. CDR1 is SQVTM and CDR2 is ANQGSEA in the germline V gene. This CDR3 has 15 amino acids.

This chain uses TRBV28 with TRBJ1-1; 8 nucleotides agree with TRBD1. Trimming cost V 5 bases and J 12 bases; bases outside gene matches: 11. CDR3 length: 13 amino acids. Germline loops: CDR1 MDHEN, CDR2 SYDVKM. CDR3 sequence: CASSVLRGRLTFF. In DNA, the CDR3 is TGTGCCAGCAGTGTACTCAGGGGGCGGCTGACTTTCTTT. The whole variable domain, remainder taken from reference TRBV28 and TRBJ1-1, is DVKVTQSSRYLVKRTGEKVFLECVQDMDHENMFWYRQDPGLGLRLIYFSYDVKMKEKGDIPEGYSVSREKKERFSLILESASTNQTSMYLCASSVLRGRLTFFGQGTRLTVV.

V is TRBV5-1 and J is TRBJ2-2; the match to TRBD2 covers 10 bases. The CDR3 length is 15 residues. Unmatched junction bases numbered 2, after V lost 2 bases and J lost 4 bases. CDR1 and CDR2 (germline): SGHRS, YFSETQ. CDR3 DNA: TGCGCCAGCAGCTTAGCGGGAGGGGTCACCGGGGAGCTGTTTTTT. It translates to CASSLAGGVTGELFF.

The gene calls are TRBV19 and TRBJ2-7, with TRBD1 identical over 11 bases. CDR3 length: 16 amino acids. With 1 base clipped from V and 2 bases from J, the junction kept 4 bases outside the gene matches. From germline, CDR1 is LNHDA and CDR2 SQIVND (reference sequence). CDR3 amino acids: CASSIAPGQGAYEQYF. As DNA, the CDR3 is TGTGCCAGTAGTATAGCGCCGGGACAGGGGGCCTACGAGCAGTACTTC.

The rearrangement links TRBV30 to TRBJ1-5; D is unresolved. The germline V gene encodes CDR1 GTSNPN and CDR2 SVGIG (reference sequence). Trimming left V 0 bases short and J 3 bases short, with 15 bases between. The CDR3 is made up of 16 amino acids. CDR3 in DNA: TGTGCCTGGAGTGTTGGGCCCGGCCCTGTCAATCAGCCCCAGCATTTT. Translation: CAWSVGPGPVNQPQHF.

The chain links TRBV27 to TRBJ1-2, with D hard to call. V lost 7 bases and J 6 bases, leaving 12 bases between the germline ends. Per the germline V gene, CDR1 is MNHEY and CDR2 is SMNVEV (reference sequence). CDR3 length equals 12 residues. This CDR3 is CASNFQRDGYTF. The CDR3 nucleotides read TGTGCCAGCAATTTTCAGCGGGATGGCTACACCTTC.

The chain joins TRBV4-1 to TRBJ2-1; 12 bases fit TRBD2. The CDR3 runs 22 residues. Germline V CDR1 and CDR2: MGHRA, YSYEKL. The V gene end was trimmed by 4 bases and the J gene end by 1 base; junction bases not matched to a gene: 20. The CDR3 coding sequence is TGCGCCAGCAGCCCAGTAGGGGGCCGACTAGCGGGAGCCCGACGATCCTACAATGAGCAGTTCTTC. It is translated as CASSPVGGRLAGARRSYNEQFF.

The V and J genes are TRBV9 and TRBJ2-1, with 12 bases identical to TRBD2. Germline V lookup: CDR1 SGDLS, CDR2 YYNGEE. The CDR3 covers 18 residues. Trimming cost V 4 bases and J 1 base; bases outside gene matches: 9. The CDR3 reads CASSSRLAGAKSYNEQFF. CDR3 sequence (DNA): TGTGCCAGCAGCTCCCGACTAGCGGGGGCTAAATCCTACAATGAGCAGTTCTTC.

The J gene is TRBJ1-2, the V gene TRBV10-2, with a tentative D call TRBD1 (5 bases). Between the trimmed V and J ends, which lost 6 bases and 4 bases, there was a span of 24 bases. The CDR3 extends over 17 amino acids. CDR1 is WSHSY and CDR2 is SAAADI in the germline V gene. CDR3 DNA sequence: TGCGCCAGCAGCGGTACTTTCTCGGGGGGACCCGCCTATGGCTACACCTTC. Translation: CASSGTFSGGPAYGYTF.

This clone came up once. V and J are TRBV18 and TRBJ2-2; 13 nucleotides match TRBD2. The trim removed 9 bases at V and 6 bases at J, leaving 7 bases unmatched. The CDR3 is made up of 15 amino acids. Per germline, CDR1 KGHSH and CDR2 LQKENI. CDR3 DNA sequence: TGTGCCAGTTTCGTACTAGCGGGAGGGGCCGGGGAGCTGTTTTTT. Its translation: CASFVLAGGAGELFF.

This clone was detected once. The rearrangement links TRBV19 to TRBJ2-4; 8 bases agree with TRBD1. Trimming at V came to 9 bases and at J to 8 bases, leaving 6 bases not matched to a gene. CDR1 is LNHDA, CDR2 SQIVND, per germline (reference sequence). This CDR3 comprises 12 residues. The CDR3 nucleotides are TGTGCCAGCGAGACAGGGGACGACATTCAGTACTTC. Protein sequence: CASETGDDIQYF. Filled out from reference TRBV19 and TRBJ2-4, the complete variable domain reads DGGITQSPKYLFRKEGQNVTLSCEQNLNHDAMYWYRQDPGQGLRLIYYSQIVNDFQKGDIAEGYSVSREKKESFPLTVTSAQKNPTAFYLCASETGDDIQYFGAGTRLSVL.

The V gene is TRBV2, the J gene TRBJ2-2, with D perhaps matching TRBD2 (5 bases). The V gene lost 4 bases and the J gene lost 5 bases, with 11 bases spanning the gap. Per the germline V gene, CDR1 is SNHLY and CDR2 is FYNNEI. The CDR3 contains 14 residues. The CDR3 protein is CASSARSGTGELFF. The CDR3 DNA reads TGTGCCAGCAGTGCGCGGTCGGGGACCGGGGAGCTGTTTTTT.

The chain couples TRBV6-1 to TRBJ2-5, with 9 bases lining up with TRBD2. This CDR3 is 14 amino acids long. The germline gives CDR1 MNHNS, CDR2 SASEGT. CDR3 coding DNA: TGTGCACTCTCGGCTAGCGGGACCCAAGAGACCCAGTACTTC. Protein: CALSASGTQETQYF.

The chain has TRBV5-4 and TRBJ1-1, with TRBD1 identical over 10 bases. The CDR3 is 17 amino acids. Germline V gene lookup returns CDR1 SGHNT and CDR2 YYREEE (reference sequence). V was pared by 5 bases and J by 4 bases, with 14 bases of the junction left unmatched. The chain's CDR3 is CASRGDRGVSAGTEAFF. The DNA of the CDR3 is TGTGCCAGCAGGGGGGACAGGGGAGTCAGTGCCGGCACTGAAGCTTTCTTT. The full variable domain, its missing parts supplied by reference TRBV5-4 and TRBJ1-1, is ETGVTQSPTHLIKTRGQQVTLRCSSQSGHNTVSWYQQALGQGPQFIFQYYREEENGRGNFPPRFSGLQFPNYSSELNVNALELDDSALYLCASRGDRGVSAGTEAFFGQGTRLTVV.

The J gene is TRBJ2-1, the V gene TRBV5-1; TRBD1 agrees at 9 bases. The CDR3 totals 17 residues. V shed 4 bases, J shed 8 bases, and the junction held 16 bases outside the gene matches. CDR1 and CDR2 from the germline V gene are SGHRS and YFSETQ. CDR3 coding DNA: TGCGCCAGCAGCATCTACCCTCGGGACAGGGATAATGATGAGCAGTTCTTC. Protein: CASSIYPRDRDNDEQFF.

Notes on this clone: One end of the junction fails to match germline, which may point to a read error. This sequence joins TRBV6-1 and TRBJ2-7, with 7 bases matching TRBD1. In germline, CDR1 is MNHNS, CDR2 SASEGT. The CDR3 has 11 residues. In DNA form, the CDR3 reads TGTGCCCGCTCCCGGACAGGAGAAACTCTATTC. Its protein product is CARSRTGETLF.

This clone was recorded once. The rearrangement links TRBV5-1 to TRBJ2-3, with D maybe TRBD1 (7 bases). Germline loops: CDR1 SGHRS, CDR2 YFSETQ. The CDR3 runs 13 residues. The germline V and J ends were trimmed by 3 bases and 6 bases, with 11 bases remaining between them. CDR3 loop: CASSSGGPDTQYF. The CDR3 DNA reads as TGCGCCAGCAGCTCAGGGGGGCCGGATACGCAGTATTTT.

V is TRBV30 and J is TRBJ1-3, with a tentative D call TRBD1 (5 bases). The V and J ends lost 0 bases and 2 bases respectively, with 11 bases between them. This CDR3 is 15 amino acids long. CDR1 and CDR2 from the germline V gene are GTSNPN and SVGIG (reference sequence). This chain's CDR3 is CAWSVLGGTGNTIYF. For the CDR3, the DNA is TGTGCCTGGAGTGTTTTGGGGGGGACTGGAAACACCATATATTTT.

This clone was detected a few times. CDR3: CASSPLQGDSNQPQHF. Here the CDR3 DNA reads TGTGCCAGCTCACCACTACAGGGGGATAGCAATCAGCCCCAGCATTTT. This sequence joins TRBV18 and TRBJ1-5; 8 positions match TRBD1. Germline-derived CDR1 and CDR2 are KGHSH and LQKENI. The CDR3 is 16 amino acids. Trimming took 1 base from V and 0 from J; bases not matched to a gene: 2.

The rearrangement uses TRBV19 and TRBJ1-1; no clear D. V was trimmed by 1 base and J by 1 base, leaving 4 bases between them. Germline V CDR1 and CDR2: LNHDA, SQIVND (reference sequence). The CDR3 is 13 amino acids. The CDR3 loop is CASSIVRNTEAFF. CDR3 DNA: TGTGCCAGTAGTATAGTGAGGAACACTGAAGCTTTCTTT.